This TCR beta chain comes out of a study of T-cell reconstitution after alpha-beta-depleted transplantation in children. Trimming took off 1 base at V and 2 bases at J, with 12 bases between the two ends. The germline V gene has CDR1 DFQATT and CDR2 SNEGSKA (reference sequence). This CDR3 comprises 15 residues. This sample's TCRbeta library carried unique molecular identifier barcodes. TCRdb re-called the PCR reads through MiXCR, storing one row per CDR3 protein. Here the sample spans approximately 93,000 distinct CDR3 sequences, 7% to 10% being singletons. This clonotype showed up many times. The sequencing here drew on PBMCs from the stem cell graft donor, taken from the stem cell graft. The chain recombines TRBV20-1 with TRBJ2-1, with D perhaps matching TRBD2 (6 bases). This TCR came from a human donor who donated a stem cell graft to a child with congenital amegakaryocytic thrombocytopenia. The CDR3: CSARAGVLPYNEQFF. CDR3 DNA sequence: TGCAGTGCTAGAGCGGGGGTACTTCCCTACAATGAGCAGTTCTTC.